The rows below give T cell receptor beta chains drawn from one sample of a study of blood T cells in healthy people across ages. TCRdb reprocessed the 5' RACE reads with MiXCR, giving one entry per CDR3 protein. The sample records about 1.8 million distinct CDR3 sequences, 40% to 55% being singletons. The specimen was blood. The receptors were sampled from a woman in her forties in good health. Each CDR3 is given with its conserved first and last residue. D genes are given only for firm matches. Part of the rows lack a size; the others show once, few, many or a class for expanded clones.

>TRBJ1-2|TRBV28|-|TRBD1
CASRQQGGGHGYTF
TGTGCCAGCAGACAACAGGGGGGAGGTCATGGCTACACCTTC
>TRBJ2-1|TRBV6-6|-|TRBD1
CASSFGGTGNNEQFF
TGTGCCAGCAGTTTTGGCGGGACAGGGAACAATGAGCAGTTCTTC
>TRBJ2-1|TRBV20-1|once|TRBD2
CSARPTMTSGGLRHIYNEQFF
TGCAGTGCTAGACCTACAATGACTAGCGGGGGACTCCGTCACATCTACAATGAGCAGTTCTTC
>TRBJ2-6|TRBV28|few|-
CASSRMAAGANVLTF
TGTGCCAGCAGTCGCATGGCGGCTGGGGCCAACGTCCTGACTTTC
>TRBJ2-1|TRBV5-5|-|-
CASSFRPTSSYNEQFF
TGTGCCAGCAGCTTTCGACCTACCTCCTCCTACAATGAGCAGTTCTTC
>TRBJ2-3|TRBV7-2|few|TRBD2
CASSPRLAVLSTDTQYF
TGTGCCAGCAGCCCCCGACTAGCGGTTCTTAGCACAGATACGCAGTATTTT
>TRBJ2-5|TRBV24-1|few|-
CATSDPRTTQYF
TGTGCCACCAGTGACCCTCGGACAACCCAGTACTTC
>TRBJ2-5|TRBV5-1|few|-
CASSLGSLTQYF
TGCGCCAGCAGCTTGGGTTCGTTGACCCAGTACTTC
>TRBJ1-4|TRBV7-9|-|-
CTSSVVGSGEKLFF
TGTACCAGCAGCGTAGTGGGAAGTGGTGAAAAACTGTTTTTT
>TRBJ2-5|TRBV6-2/TRBV6-3|-|TRBD2
CASSYGAGYQETQYF
TGTGCCAGCAGTTACGGAGCGGGGTACCAAGAGACCCAGTACTTC
>TRBJ2-3|TRBV4-3|few|-
CASSPRGADTDTQYF
TGCGCCAGCAGCCCTAGAGGGGCGGACACAGATACGCAGTATTTT
>TRBJ2-1|TRBV24-1|-|TRBD2
CATSERGTSGYNEQFF
TGTGCCACCAGTGAGAGAGGGACTAGCGGGTACAATGAGCAGTTCTTC
>TRBJ1-2|TRBV25-1|-|-
CASSDSGSSYGYTF
TGTGCCAGCAGTGACTCGGGAAGTTCCTATGGCTACACCTTC
>TRBJ1-4|TRBV7-2|-|-
CASSFFAEKLFF
TGTGCCAGCAGCTTTTTTGCTGAAAAACTGTTTTTT
>TRBJ1-1|TRBV6-2/TRBV6-3|few|-
CASSYAGLGGTEAFF
TGTGCCAGCAGTTACGCTGGGTTGGGAGGGACTGAAGCTTTCTTT
>TRBJ1-5|TRBV12-3/TRBV12-4|-|-
CASRNSDNQPQHF
TGTGCCAGCAGAAATTCGGACAATCAGCCCCAGCATTTT
>TRBJ2-3|TRBV6-2/TRBV6-3|few|TRBD2
CASSPPLAGTQYF
TGTGCCAGCAGTCCCCCACTAGCGGGTACGCAGTATTTT
>TRBJ1-1|TRBV7-8|-|TRBD1
CASRTDRGQSITEAFF
TGTGCCAGCAGAACTGACAGGGGGCAGAGTATAACTGAAGCTTTCTTT
>TRBJ2-5|TRBV6-5|-|-
CASSYSSGYQETQYF
TGTGCCAGCAGTTACTCGAGTGGGTATCAAGAGACCCAGTACTTC
>TRBJ1-2|TRBV29-1|-|-
CSVELGYNYGYTF
TGCAGCGTTGAGTTAGGGTACAACTATGGCTACACCTTC
>TRBJ2-5|TRBV24-1|few|-
CATKAGDSVGETQYF
TGTGCCACCAAAGCCGGGGACTCAGTCGGGGAGACCCAGTACTTC
>TRBJ1-4|TRBV25-1|-|-
CASSEWAPGTNEKLFF
TGTGCCAGCAGTGAATGGGCGCCAGGAACTAATGAAAAACTGTTTTTT
>TRBJ2-1|TRBV6-1|-|TRBD1
CASSTGQANYNEQFF
TGTGCCAGCAGTACAGGACAGGCTAACTACAATGAGCAGTTCTTC
>TRBJ2-4|TRBV6-5|-|TRBD1
CASSEGDRSYF
TGTGCCAGCAGCGAGGGGGACAGGTCGTACTTC
>TRBJ1-2|TRBV7-2|-|-
CASSLDSRGANAIGYTF
TGTGCCAGCAGCTTAGATTCTCGGGGGGCCAACGCCATTGGCTACACCTTC
>TRBJ2-2|TRBV9|-|TRBD1
CASSPNRGQGTGELFF
TGTGCCAGCAGCCCAAATAGGGGACAGGGGACCGGGGAGCTGTTTTTT
>TRBJ2-7|TRBV20-1|-|TRBD1
CSAYRGPNEQYF
TGCAGTGCATACAGGGGGCCGAACGAGCAGTACTTC
>TRBJ2-7|TRBV7-9|-|TRBD1
CASSLGEGQGLYEQYF
TGTGCCAGCAGCTTAGGTGAGGGACAGGGTCTCTACGAGCAGTACTTC
>TRBJ2-5|TRBV13|-|TRBD2
CASSLVGGGSQETQYF
TGTGCCAGCAGCTTAGTCGGCGGGGGAAGCCAAGAGACCCAGTACTTC
>TRBJ1-1|TRBV4-1|-|TRBD1
CASSAQGALGVYTEAFF
TGCGCCAGCAGCGCACAGGGGGCGTTAGGGGTGTACACTGAAGCTTTCTTT